One T cell receptor beta chain is described in this entry. Its antigen is not identified. PCR primers comprised 60 Vbeta and 13 Jbeta primers. Generated by immunoSEQ multiplex PCR, the TCRdb table keeps only in-frame clones and is missing some. The sample includes over 150,000 clones, approximately 81% seen only once; the top ten take 2.5% to 3%. The germline gives CDR1 SEHNR, CDR2 FQNEAQ (reference sequence). The CDR3 is made up of 15 amino acids. V lost 5 bases and J lost 5, with 15 bases in between. This sample is drawn from a study of cytomegalovirus exposure and HLA in healthy donors. Study results and limitations: In a later analysis, parvovirus B19, influenza, CMV and Epstein-Barr virus appeared linked to several top co-occurrence clusters. The study designated 150 to 200 TCR beta chains cytomegalovirus-associated.

Despite likely unrecorded immune exposures, the donors were nominally healthy at the time of sampling. This TCR came from a man aged 25 to 40 in good health and CMV-seropositive. The J gene is TRBJ2-2, the V gene TRBV7-9; a weak D match, TRBD2 (6 bases). Specimen: PBMCs. The CDR3 here is CASSGGLALTGELFF. CDR3 DNA: TGTGCCAGCAGCGGCGGGCTAGCGCTGACCGGGGAGCTGTTTTTT.